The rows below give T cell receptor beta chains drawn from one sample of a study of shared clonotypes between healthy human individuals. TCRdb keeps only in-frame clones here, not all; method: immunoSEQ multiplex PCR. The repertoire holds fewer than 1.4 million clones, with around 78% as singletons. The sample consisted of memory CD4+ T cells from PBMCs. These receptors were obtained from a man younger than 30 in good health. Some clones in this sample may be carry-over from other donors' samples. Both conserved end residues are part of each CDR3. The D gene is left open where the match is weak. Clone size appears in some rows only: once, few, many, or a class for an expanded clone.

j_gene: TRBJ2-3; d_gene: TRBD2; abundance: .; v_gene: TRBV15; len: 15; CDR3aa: CATSARTSGTDTQYF; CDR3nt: TGTGCCACCAGCGCCCGGACTAGCGGCACAGATACGCAGTATTTT
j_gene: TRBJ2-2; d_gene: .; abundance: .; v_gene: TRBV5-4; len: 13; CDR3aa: CASSLDSTGELFF; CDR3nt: TGTGCCAGCAGCTTGGACAGCACCGGGGAGCTGTTTTTT
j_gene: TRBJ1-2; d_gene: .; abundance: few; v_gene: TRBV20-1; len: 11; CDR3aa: CSARWGGGYTF; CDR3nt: TGCAGTGCTAGATGGGGAGGCGGCTACACCTTC
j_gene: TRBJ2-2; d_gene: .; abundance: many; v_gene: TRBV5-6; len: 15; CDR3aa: CASSLRPPNTGELFF; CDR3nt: TGTGCCAGCAGCTTGCGCCCGCCGAACACCGGGGAGCTGTTTTTT
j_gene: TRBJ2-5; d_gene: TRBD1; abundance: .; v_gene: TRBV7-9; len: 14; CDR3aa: CASSLTGSVETQYF; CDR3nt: TGTGCCAGCAGCTTGACAGGGTCGGTGGAGACCCAGTACTTC
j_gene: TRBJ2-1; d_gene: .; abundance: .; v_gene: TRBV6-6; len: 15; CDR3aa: CASSLRRGSRDEQFF; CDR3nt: TGTGCCAGCAGTTTAAGAAGGGGGAGTCGGGATGAGCAGTTCTTC
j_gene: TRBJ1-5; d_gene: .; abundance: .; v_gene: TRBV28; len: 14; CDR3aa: CAYGGQTFNQPQHF; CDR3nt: TGTGCCTACGGGGGCCAAACTTTCAATCAGCCCCAGCATTTT
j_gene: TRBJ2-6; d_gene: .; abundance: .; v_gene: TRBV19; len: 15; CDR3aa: CASTSGTPGANVLTF; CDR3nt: TGTGCCAGTACCTCCGGGACACCTGGGGCCAACGTCCTGACTTTC
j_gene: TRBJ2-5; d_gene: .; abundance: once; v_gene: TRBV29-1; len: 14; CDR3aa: CSAGDLLGQETQYF; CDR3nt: TGCAGCGCCGGAGACTTACTAGGGCAAGAGACCCAGTACTTC
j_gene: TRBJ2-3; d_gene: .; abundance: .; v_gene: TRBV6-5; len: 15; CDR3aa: CASSYSRQYSDTQYF; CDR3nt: TGTGCCAGCAGTTACTCCAGACAGTATTCAGATACGCAGTATTTT
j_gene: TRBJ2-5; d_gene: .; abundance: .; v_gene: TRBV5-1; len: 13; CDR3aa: CASSAGVQETQYF; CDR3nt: TGCGCCAGCAGCGCAGGGGTCCAAGAGACCCAGTACTTC
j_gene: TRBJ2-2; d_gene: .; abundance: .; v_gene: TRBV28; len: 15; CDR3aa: CASRPGTTNTGELFF; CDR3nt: TGTGCCAGCAGGCCCGGGACAACCAACACCGGGGAGCTGTTTTTT
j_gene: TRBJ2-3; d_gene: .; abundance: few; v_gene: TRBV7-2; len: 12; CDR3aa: CASSSGTDTQYF; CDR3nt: TGTGCCAGCAGCTCGGGCACAGATACGCAGTATTTT
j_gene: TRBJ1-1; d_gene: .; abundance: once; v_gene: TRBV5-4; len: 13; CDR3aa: CASSFKGAPEAFF; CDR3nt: TGTGCCAGCAGCTTTAAGGGTGCTCCTGAAGCTTTCTTT
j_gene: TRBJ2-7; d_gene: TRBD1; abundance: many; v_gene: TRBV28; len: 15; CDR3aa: CASSTPGQIFDEQYF; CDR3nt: TGTGCCAGCAGTACGCCGGGACAGATTTTCGACGAGCAGTACTTC
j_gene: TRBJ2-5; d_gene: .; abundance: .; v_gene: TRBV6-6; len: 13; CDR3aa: CASTFGGLETQYF; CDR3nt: TGTGCCAGCACCTTCGGGGGGCTAGAGACCCAGTACTTC
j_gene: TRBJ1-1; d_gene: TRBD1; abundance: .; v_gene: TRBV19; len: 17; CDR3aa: CASKRIRTGGSNVEAFF; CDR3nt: TGTGCCAGTAAAAGGATCCGGACAGGGGGCTCCAACGTTGAAGCTTTCTTT
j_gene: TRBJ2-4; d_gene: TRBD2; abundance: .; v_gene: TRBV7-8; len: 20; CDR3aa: CASSLSIGLAGEGSFNIQYF; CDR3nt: TGTGCCAGCAGCTTAAGCATTGGACTAGCGGGAGAGGGATCCTTTAACATTCAGTACTTC
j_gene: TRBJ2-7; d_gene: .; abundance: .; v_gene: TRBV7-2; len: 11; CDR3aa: CASSSRGEQYF; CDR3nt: TGTGCCAGCAGCTCCCGGGGGGAGCAGTACTTC
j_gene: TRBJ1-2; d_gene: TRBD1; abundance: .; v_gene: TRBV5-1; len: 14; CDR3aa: CASSVQGADYGYTF; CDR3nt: TGCGCCAGCAGTGTGCAGGGGGCTGACTATGGCTACACCTTC
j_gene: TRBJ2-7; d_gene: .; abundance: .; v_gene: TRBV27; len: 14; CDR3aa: CASSFGGGSYEQYF; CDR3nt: TGTGCCAGCAGTTTTGGAGGTGGCTCCTACGAGCAGTACTTC
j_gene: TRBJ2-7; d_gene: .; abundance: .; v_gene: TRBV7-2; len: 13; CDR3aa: CASSHRENYEQYF; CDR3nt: TGTGCCAGCAGCCACAGGGAAAACTACGAGCAGTACTTC
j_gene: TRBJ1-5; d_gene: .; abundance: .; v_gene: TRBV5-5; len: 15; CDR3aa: CASSFRENSNQPQHF; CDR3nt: TGTGCCAGCAGCTTCCGGGAGAATAGCAATCAGCCCCAGCATTTT
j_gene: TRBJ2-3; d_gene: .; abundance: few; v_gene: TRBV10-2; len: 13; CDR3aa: CASSYAITDTQYF; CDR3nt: TGCGCCAGCAGCTACGCGATCACAGATACGCAGTATTTT